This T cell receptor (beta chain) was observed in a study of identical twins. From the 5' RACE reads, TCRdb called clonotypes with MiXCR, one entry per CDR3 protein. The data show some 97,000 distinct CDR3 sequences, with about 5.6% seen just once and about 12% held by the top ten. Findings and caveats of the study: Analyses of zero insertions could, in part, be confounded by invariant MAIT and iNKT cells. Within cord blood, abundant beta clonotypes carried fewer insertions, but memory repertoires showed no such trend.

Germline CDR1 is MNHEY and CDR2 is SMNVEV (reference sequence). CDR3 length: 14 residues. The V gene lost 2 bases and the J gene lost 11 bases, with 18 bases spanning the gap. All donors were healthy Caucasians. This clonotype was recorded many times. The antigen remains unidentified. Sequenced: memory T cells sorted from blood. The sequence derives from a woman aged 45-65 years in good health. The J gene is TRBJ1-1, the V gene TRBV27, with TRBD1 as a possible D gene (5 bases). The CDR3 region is CASSLAPSGGAAFF. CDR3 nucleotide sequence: TGTGCCAGCAGTTTAGCCCCTTCAGGTGGGGCCGCTTTCTTT.